This TCR beta chain was recorded in a study of beta chain features in type 1 diabetes (dated by TCRdb to 2016 to 2018). In the study overall: Mean age, gender distribution, total cell number and subset yield were not different between patients and healthy donors. In the study, TCRB repertoires of sorted circulating CD4+ T cell subsets from recently diagnosed type 1 diabetes patients were compared with those of matched healthy donors. A total of roughly 100,000,000 sorted cells were examined across all samples, and the number of cells per subset was strongly correlated with RNA yield. Regulatory and stem cell-like memory subsets were isolated from only 8 patients and roughly 8 healthy donors, whereas naive and central memory subsets came from all 30 or so donors.

The High Capacity cDNA Reverse Transcription Kit was used to reverse transcribe all of the isolated RNA, meaning that expressed TCRB transcripts were what got sequenced. Naive, central memory and regulatory T cell samples underwent deep immunoSEQ sequencing, averaging around 3.9 million total reads per sample. After sorted cells were lysed in RLT buffer, RNA was extracted with DNase-treated RNeasy Micro or Mini kits, with the choice depending on cell number. To prevent cross-contamination, every cell subset was processed on its own, while patient and healthy donor samples were processed together. TCRB sequences were amplified from cDNA with the immunoSEQ multiplex PCR, producing 87-bp fragments spanning the CDR3 region. Sequencing of the amplicons was performed on the Illumina HiSeq platform. In the source study's methods: PCR bias was computationally corrected using synthetic template baselines, reads within Hamming distance 2 were collapsed, and singletons that could not be merged were discarded. By aligning reads against IMGT, V, D and J genes, CDR3 length, and insertions or deletions at six rearrangement sites were assigned. Clonotype counts were normalized to sorted cell number within each subset before computing true diversity and Gini coefficients with the tcR R package. The overlap coefficient, calculated on TCRB nucleotide sequences, was used to measure repertoire sharing. TCRdb obtained this table from immuneACCESS and retained in-frame rearrangements with V and J assigned. These tables miss some clones; where compared with another copy, unresolved V genes account for less than half of the shortfall, and the remainder is unexplained. The D gene and trimming were derived from the DNA, and the V and J assignments and clone size from that table. The sample yields roughly 150,000 clones; about a tenth were counted once. Around 0.48% of the sample goes to the ten largest clones.

This clone was recorded a few times. Its target antigen remains unknown. No per-base quality is available; no much larger clone lies one base away. The CDR3 numbers 14 residues from cysteine through phenylalanine. The read is trimmed to its CDR3 DNA, 42 bases read in frame from base 1. From a lookup of the germline V gene (reference sequence), CDR1 and CDR2 are SGHKS and YYEKEE. The V and J ends are trimmed by 4 bases and 0 bases, leaving 11 bases between them. Findings and caveats that apply to the study as a whole: Patients with type 1 diabetes made fewer insertions and deleted more nucleotides at VDJ recombination sites, implying thymic rearrangement abnormalities. HLA sub-analyses involved small numbers of individuals, so any influence of HLA type on TCRB rearrangement remained unresolved. Shorter templates might have been favored by PCR, but patient and control samples were amplified and corrected together, so both groups would have been affected equally by any skew. Sequencing cDNA rather than genomic DNA could over-represent highly expressing activated cells, although activation and CD3 levels did not differ between groups. A moderate but significant shortening of TCRB CDR3 length was observed in type 1 diabetes patients in all four CD4+ subsets. Naive, central memory and regulatory TCRB repertoires appeared to be more alike among patients than among healthy donors.

Each donor gave one peripheral blood draw, averaging approximately 0.12 L, which was collected into heparinised tubes. Using a panel that included CD45RO, CCR7, CD25, CD127, CD95 and CD27, naive, central memory, regulatory and stem cell-like memory CD4+ T cells were sorted on a BD FACSAria II. Purity was above 95% for every sorted population. PBMCs were isolated immediately by Lymphoprep density gradient centrifugation and stained directly without culture. So that batch effects would be minimized, each experiment stained and sorted samples in pairs, pairing one healthy donor with one patient. The receptor was derived from a man aged 30 to 39 with type 1 diabetes. Sequencing used central memory CD4+ T cells from blood. This chain is built from TRBV5-5 and TRBJ2-7; the D gene is not confidently resolved. The CDR3 corresponds to CASSAESHSYEQYF. The sequenced DNA: TGTGCCAGCAGCGCGGAAAGCCACTCCTACGAGCAGTACTTC.